This T cell receptor (beta chain) was documented in a study of CD8+ T cells in alopecia areata. Looking at the study overall: Dosing spanned 6 to 18 months on tofacitinib, then 6 months off drug. Regarding the study as a whole: On tofacitinib, scalp and blood still held many of the expanded lesional clones. Although TCR sharing was seen in mice, sharing across patients was less clear, possibly for HLA-related reasons.

Concerning this clone: Its antigen is not known.

Germline lookup yields CDR1 MNHEY and CDR2 SMNVEV (reference sequence). The CDR3 is made up of 14 amino acids. V was trimmed by 2 bases and J by 12 bases, leaving 19 bases between them. The treatment was: oral pan-JAK inhibitor, 5-10 mg twice daily. RNA was extracted and reverse transcribed into cDNA as the sequencing template. Produced via immunoSEQ multiplex PCR; TCRdb's table is partial and in-frame only. The profile shows 150,000 to 200,000 clones, roughly 53% of them singletons. This chain joins TRBV27 and TRBJ1-2; D is unclear. The TCR was taken from a human donor with alopecia areata. The sample here was CD8+ T cells sorted from blood, taken at week 24, from a patient treated with tofacitinib. CDR3 residues: CASSLVGLGGGNTF. The CDR3 DNA reads TGTGCCAGCAGTTTAGTGGGATTAGGCGGCGGCAACACCTTC.